Shown below are 20 T cell receptor beta chains from a single sample sequenced in a study of beta chain features in type 1 diabetes. The entirety of the isolated RNA underwent reverse transcription, so expressed TCRB transcripts were sequenced. This table comes from immunoSEQ multiplex PCR, and its TCRdb copy is limited to in-frame clones, with some not included. The sample holds 120,000 to 150,000 clones, roughly 10% seen once. Sequenced material: naive CD4+ T cells from blood. The receptor set was obtained from a young man in good health.

This clone turned up a few times. The V call is TRBV27, the J call TRBJ2-7; TRBD2 matches 7 bases. V lost 2 bases and J lost 2; bases outside the gene matches: 15. CDR1 is MNHEY, CDR2 SMNVEV, per germline (reference sequence). This CDR3 has 18 residues. The CDR3 sequence: CASSLKEKTGGAPYEQYF. The CDR3 coding sequence is TGTGCCAGCAGTTTAAAGGAAAAAACGGGGGGAGCCCCCTACGAGCAGTACTTC.

This clone was counted many times. J is TRBJ2-3 and V is TRBV7-9; D call uncertain. With 5 bases removed from V and 4 bases from J, the gap between germline ends came to 4 bases. Germline-derived CDR1 and CDR2 are SEHNR and FQNEAQ (reference sequence). The CDR3 runs 11 residues. The CDR3 coding sequence is TGTGCCAGCAGCCATGCAGATACGCAGTATTTT. As protein: CASSHADTQYF.

This clone has more than one count but fewer than ten. The rearrangement uses TRBV7-7 and TRBJ2-2; D is perhaps TRBD2 (6 bases). V dropped 1 base and J dropped 6 bases, with 9 bases sitting between them. The CDR3 loop spans 14 amino acids. CDR1 and CDR2 from the germline V gene are SSHAT and FNYEAQ (reference sequence). The DNA of the CDR3 is TGTGCCAGCAGCTTAGGGCGGGATTCCGGGGAGCTGTTTTTT. Translated, it gives CASSLGRDSGELFF.

The table lists this clone with a few counts. The J gene is TRBJ1-5, the V gene TRBV5-6; D unclear. Germline V gene sequence: CDR1 SGHDT, CDR2 YYEEEE. The V and J ends lost 4 bases and 5 bases respectively, with 10 bases between them. The CDR3 loop spans 13 amino acids. The CDR3 nucleotides are TGTGCCAGCAGCCCGGGTCGTTATCAGCCCCAGCATTTT. Its protein product is CASSPGRYQPQHF.

J is TRBJ2-5 and V is TRBV7-2; no definite D call. CDR1 and CDR2 (germline): SGHTA, FQGNSA. The CDR3 is made up of 12 amino acids. V gave up 5 bases and J gave up 5 bases, with 9 bases separating them. The CDR3 sequence is CASSQVGETQYF. CDR3 in DNA: TGTGCCAGCAGCCAGGTTGGGGAGACCCAGTACTTC.

This clone was counted a few times. This chain uses TRBV6-5 with TRBJ2-3; 9 nucleotides line up with TRBD2. Germline CDR1 and CDR2: MNHEY and SVGAGI. V lost 10 bases to trimming and J lost 2 bases; unmatched junction nucleotides: 10. This CDR3 comprises 15 residues. The CDR3 sequence: CAIRITGLATDTQYF. The CDR3 DNA is TGTGCCATCAGGATAACGGGACTAGCCACAGATACGCAGTATTTT.

This clone was seen only a few times. The rearrangement joins TRBV18 to TRBJ2-1; 7 bases are shared with TRBD2. The V and J ends lost 1 base and 1 base, in that order; junction bases with no gene match: 4. Germline V gives CDR1 KGHSH, CDR2 LQKENI. The CDR3 length is 16 residues. CDR3 protein: CASSPQVGGSYNEQFF. The CDR3 DNA reads TGTGCCAGCTCACCACAAGTGGGGGGGTCCTACAATGAGCAGTTCTTC.

This clone was seen a handful of times. The chain recombines TRBV19 with TRBJ1-2, with D possibly being TRBD1 (6 bases). In germline, CDR1 is LNHDA, CDR2 SQIVND (reference sequence). Deletions cut 8 bases from V and 5 bases from J, with 18 bases between. The CDR3 is 14 residues long. DNA of the CDR3: TGTGCCAGTGCTACGAGGGGCAGGGGATATGGCTACACCTTC. Protein: CASATRGRGYGYTF.

This clone was seen only a few times. The gene calls are TRBV7-2 and TRBJ2-1; D perhaps matches TRBD1 (6 bases). The V end was cut by 10 bases, the J end by 7 bases, with 20 bases between. The germline gives CDR1 SGHTA, CDR2 FQGNSA. The CDR3 sequence is 14 residues long. In DNA form, the CDR3 reads TGTGCCAACGACCCGTTGGACAGACCAAATGAGCAGTTCTTC. Its protein is CANDPLDRPNEQFF. The whole variable domain, filled in from reference TRBV7-2 and TRBJ2-1, reads GAGVSQSPSNKVTEKGKDVELRCDPISGHTALYWYRQSLGQGLEFLIYFQGNSAPDKSGLPSDRFSAERTGGSVSTLTIQRTQQEDSAVYLCANDPLDRPNEQFFGPGTRLTVL.

CDR3 region: CASSLRDSRTEAFF. The DNA for the CDR3 is TGTGCCAGCAGCCTAAGGGACAGTAGGACTGAAGCTTTCTTT. The chain couples TRBV7-9 to TRBJ1-1, with 7 bases identical to TRBD1. The CDR3 covers 14 residues. Germline V gene sequence: CDR1 SEHNR, CDR2 FQNEAQ (reference sequence). Losses at the gene ends were 5 bases for V and 5 bases for J; bases not matched to a gene: 8.

This clone came up a few times. The chain couples TRBV6-6 to TRBJ2-5; 7 bases fit TRBD1. The germline gives CDR1 MNHNY, CDR2 SVGAGI (reference sequence). With V trimmed by 5 bases and J by 1 base, 4 bases remained unmatched. The CDR3 is 14 residues long. CDR3 coding DNA: TGTGCCAGCAGTCCGGGACAGATCCAAGAGACCCAGTACTTC. It translates to CASSPGQIQETQYF.

The CDR3 loop is CASSPGTVYNEQFF. DNA of the CDR3: TGCGCCAGCAGCCCTGGGACAGTGTACAATGAGCAGTTCTTC. This rearrangement joins TRBV5-1 to TRBJ2-1, with 7 bases aligning to TRBD1. With 4 bases clipped from V and 4 bases from J, the junction kept 5 bases outside the gene matches. CDR1 and CDR2 from the germline V gene are SGHRS and YFSETQ. The CDR3 length is 14 residues.

This clone was counted between two and nine times. The chain joins TRBV29-1 to TRBJ1-2; 9 positions match TRBD1. The V and J ends lost 3 bases and 2 bases, in that order; junction bases with no gene match: 7. The CDR3 sequence is 15 residues long. The germline CDR1 and CDR2 sequences are SQVTM and ANQGSEA. CDR3 sequence reads: CSVEGQGGSNYGYTF. The CDR3 DNA reads as TGCAGCGTTGAGGGACAGGGAGGGAGCAACTATGGCTACACCTTC.

The V and J genes are TRBV6-5 and TRBJ2-2, with D perhaps matching TRBD1 (5 bases). Germline-derived CDR1 and CDR2 are MNHEY and SVGAGI. This CDR3 is 15 amino acids long. V was clipped by 4 bases and J by 0 bases, with 9 bases between them. In nucleotides, the CDR3 is TGTGCCAGCAGTTTACAGGTTACGAACACCGGGGAGCTGTTTTTT. This translates into CASSLQVTNTGELFF.

This clone was recorded many times. The chain recombines TRBV4-1 with TRBJ1-4, with 12 positions matching TRBD1. The V and J ends lost 3 bases and 3 bases, in that order; junction bases with no gene match: 8. The CDR3 loop spans 18 amino acids. The germline CDR1 and CDR2 sequences are MGHRA and YSYEKL. The CDR3 DNA reads as TGCGCCAGCAGCCATCCGGGACAGGGGGCTGTGGCTAATGAAAAACTGTTTTTT. Protein sequence: CASSHPGQGAVANEKLFF.

The chain combines TRBV19 with TRBJ1-6, with D possibly being TRBD1 (5 bases). V was cut by 5 bases and J by 8 bases, with 16 bases left in between. The germline V gene encodes CDR1 LNHDA and CDR2 SQIVND (reference sequence). This CDR3 contains 15 residues. The CDR3 sequence: CASSLRVHGDSPLHF. In DNA form, the CDR3 reads TGTGCCAGTAGTCTCAGGGTCCATGGGGATTCACCCCTCCACTTT.

The chain couples TRBV25-1 to TRBJ2-7; D gene unclear. Germline-derived CDR1 and CDR2 are MGHDK and SYGVNS. The CDR3 has 13 amino acids. The V end was cut by 2 bases, the J end by 3 bases, with 8 bases between. CDR3 sequence reads: CASSEGGRYEQYF. The DNA of the CDR3 is TGTGCCAGCAGTGAAGGTGGGCGCTACGAGCAGTACTTC.

This sequence joins TRBV6-5 and TRBJ1-3; 8 positions match TRBD1. CDR1 and CDR2 from the germline V gene are MNHEY and SVGAGI. CDR3 size: 15 residues. J lost 3 bases, V lost 2 bases, and 3 bases had no gene match. DNA for the CDR3: TGTGCCAGCAGTTACACAGGGGGAGGTGGAAACACCATATATTTT. As protein: CASSYTGGGGNTIYF.

This clone turned up a few times. The chain is built from TRBV7-2 and TRBJ1-2, with D hard to call. V was clipped by 1 base and J by 6 bases, with 12 bases between them. The CDR3 totals 14 residues. Germline values: CDR1 SGHTA, CDR2 FQGNSA. The CDR3 nucleotides read TGTGCCAGCAGCTTAGTTGTCACACCAAATGGCTACACCTTC. It yields the protein CASSLVVTPNGYTF.

In this sample, this clone turned up a few times. The V and J genes are TRBV6-5 and TRBJ1-6; a weak D match, TRBD1 (6 bases). The CDR3 has 13 residues. Per germline, CDR1 MNHEY and CDR2 SVGAGI. DNA of the CDR3: TGTGCAACAGCGGGGGCCAATAATTCACCCCTCCACTTT. Protein product: CATAGANNSPLHF.